This T cell receptor beta chain was recorded in a study of CD8+CD57+ T cells in acquired aplastic anemia. The study's findings and limits: Overlapping CD8+ CDR3 repertoires of patients and controls contained approximately 28 shared sequences.

An expansion of CD8+CD57+ cells by flow cytometry had been shown in patients chosen for sequencing. Points on this clonotype: Its antigen remains unknown. The junction departs from the called germline gene at one end, perhaps through a read error.

It was genomic DNA that served as the template for profiling TCR beta VDJ and CDR3. One entry per CDR3 protein, called by TCRdb with MiXCR from the reads. The table includes under 500,000 distinct CDR3 sequences, more than 25% detected once. The receptor was isolated from a human donor with aplastic anemia. The sequencing sample was made of sorted CD4+, CD8+, or CD8+CD57+ T cells (not recorded which) from PBMCs.

CDR3 sequence: CTSREPFGYEQYF. CDR3 nucleotide sequence: TGTACCAGCAGAGAGCCGTTCGGGTACGAGCAGTACTTC. The chain uses TRBV28 and TRBJ2-7, with D unresolved. This CDR3 region has 13 residues. The germline gives CDR1 MDHEN, CDR2 SYDVKM. Based on the CDR3 plus reference TRBV28 and TRBJ2-7, the full variable domain is DVKVTQSSRYLVKRTGEKVFLECVQDMDHENMFWYRQDPGLGLRLIYFSYDVKMKEKGDIPEGYSVSREKKERFSLILESASTNQTSMYLCTSREPFGYEQYFGPGTRLTVT.